This paragraph covers one T cell receptor (beta chain) sequence. The antigen remains undetermined. This record belongs to a study of CD4 T cells in relation to SARS-CoV-2 and coronaviruses. On the study more broadly: The HLA restriction of the shared crossreactive spike epitopes was mapped.

Sequencing was performed with immunoSEQ multiplex PCR; in TCRdb, only in-frame clones are kept and a portion is missing. The table shows roughly 25,000 clones, with 75% to 85% occurring only once. CD4+ T cells from unexposed donors were obtained before the COVID-19 pandemic (2011-2018). The cells were cultured for 9 to 11 days before CD4+ T cells were isolated. Two million PBMCs per well were cultured with 7.5 to 10 IU/ml IL-2. The origin of this receptor is a human donor in good health. The sequencing sample was made of CD4+ T cells from PBMCs, cultured in vitro.

As DNA, the CDR3 is TGTGCCAGCAGCCTAGCGGGTGAGCAGTTCTTC. Translation gives CASSLAGEQFF. The rearrangement links TRBV27 to TRBJ2-1, with 8 bases fitting TRBD2. V was clipped by 6 bases and J by 9 bases; unmatched bases: 1. Germline V gene lookup returns CDR1 MNHEY and CDR2 SMNVEV (reference sequence). The CDR3 covers 11 residues.